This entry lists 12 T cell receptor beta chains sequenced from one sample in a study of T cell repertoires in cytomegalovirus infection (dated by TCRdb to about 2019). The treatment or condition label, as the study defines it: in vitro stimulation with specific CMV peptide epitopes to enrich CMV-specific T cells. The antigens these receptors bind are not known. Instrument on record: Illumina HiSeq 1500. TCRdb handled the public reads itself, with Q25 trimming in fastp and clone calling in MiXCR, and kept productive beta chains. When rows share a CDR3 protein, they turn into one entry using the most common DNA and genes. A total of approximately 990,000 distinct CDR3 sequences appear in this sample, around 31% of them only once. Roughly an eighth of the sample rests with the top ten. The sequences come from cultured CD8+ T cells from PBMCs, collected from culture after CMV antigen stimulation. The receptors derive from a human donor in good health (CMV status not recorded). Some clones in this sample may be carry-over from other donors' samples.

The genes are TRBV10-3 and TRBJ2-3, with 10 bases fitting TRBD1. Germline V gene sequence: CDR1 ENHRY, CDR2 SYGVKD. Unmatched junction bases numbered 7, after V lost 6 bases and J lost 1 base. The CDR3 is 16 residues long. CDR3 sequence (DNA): TGTGCCATCAGGATAGACAGGGGGCAAGGCACAGATACGCAGTATTTT. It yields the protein CAIRIDRGQGTDTQYF.

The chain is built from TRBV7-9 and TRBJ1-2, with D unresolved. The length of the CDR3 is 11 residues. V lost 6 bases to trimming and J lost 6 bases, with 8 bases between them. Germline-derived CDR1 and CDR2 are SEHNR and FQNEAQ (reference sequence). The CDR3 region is CASRRTHGYTF. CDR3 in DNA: TGTGCCAGCAGACGGACCCATGGCTACACCTTC.

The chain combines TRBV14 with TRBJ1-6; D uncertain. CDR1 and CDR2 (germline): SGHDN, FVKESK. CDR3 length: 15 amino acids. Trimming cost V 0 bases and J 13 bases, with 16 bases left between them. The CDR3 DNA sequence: TGTGCCAGCAGCCAAGAAAGCAGCCCCAGGATCCCCCTCCACTTT. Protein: CASSQESSPRIPLHF.

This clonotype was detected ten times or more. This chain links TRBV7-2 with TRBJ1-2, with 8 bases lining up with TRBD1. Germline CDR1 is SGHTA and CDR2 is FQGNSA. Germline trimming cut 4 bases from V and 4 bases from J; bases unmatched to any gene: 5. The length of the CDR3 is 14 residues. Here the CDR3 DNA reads TGTGCCAGCAGCTCACAGGGGGGAGCCTATGGCTACACCTTC. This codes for CASSSQGGAYGYTF.

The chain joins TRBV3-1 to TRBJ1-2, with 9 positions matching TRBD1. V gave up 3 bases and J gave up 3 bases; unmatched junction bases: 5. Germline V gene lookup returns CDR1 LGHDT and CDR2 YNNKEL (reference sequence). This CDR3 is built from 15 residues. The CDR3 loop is CASSHWDREDYGYTF. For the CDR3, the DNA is TGTGCCAGCAGCCACTGGGACAGGGAGGACTATGGCTACACCTTC.

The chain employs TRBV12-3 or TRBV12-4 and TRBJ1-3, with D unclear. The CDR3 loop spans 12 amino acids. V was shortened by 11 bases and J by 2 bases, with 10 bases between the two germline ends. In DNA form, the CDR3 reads TGTGCCGGGAGAGAAGCTGGAAACACCATATATTTT. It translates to CAGREAGNTIYF.

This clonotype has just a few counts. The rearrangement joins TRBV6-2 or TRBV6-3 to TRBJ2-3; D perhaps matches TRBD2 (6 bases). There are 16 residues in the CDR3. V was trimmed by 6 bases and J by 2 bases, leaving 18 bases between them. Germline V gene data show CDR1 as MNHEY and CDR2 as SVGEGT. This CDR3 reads CASSREGTPYTDTQYF. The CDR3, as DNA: TGTGCCAGCAGCCGCGAGGGGACTCCCTACACAGATACGCAGTATTTT.

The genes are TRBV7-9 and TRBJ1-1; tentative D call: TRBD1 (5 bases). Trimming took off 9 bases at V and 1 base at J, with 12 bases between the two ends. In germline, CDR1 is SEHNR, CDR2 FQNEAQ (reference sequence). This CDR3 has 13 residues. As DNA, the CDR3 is TGTGCCAGTCATCTGGGGGGGAACACTGAAGCTTTCTTT. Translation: CASHLGGNTEAFF.

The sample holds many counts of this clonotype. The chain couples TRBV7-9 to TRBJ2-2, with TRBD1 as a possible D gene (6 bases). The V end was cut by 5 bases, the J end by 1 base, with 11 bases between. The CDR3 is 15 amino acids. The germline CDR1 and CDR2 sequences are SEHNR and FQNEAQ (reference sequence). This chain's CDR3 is CASSLPGENTGELFF. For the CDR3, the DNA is TGTGCCAGCAGCCTGCCAGGGGAGAACACCGGGGAGCTGTTTTTT.

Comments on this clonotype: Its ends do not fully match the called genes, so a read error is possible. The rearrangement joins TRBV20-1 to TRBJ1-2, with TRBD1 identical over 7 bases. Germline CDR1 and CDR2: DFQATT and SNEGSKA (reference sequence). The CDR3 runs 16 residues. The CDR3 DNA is TGCAGTGCTAGAGGCCGACAGGGAAGATTTAACTATGGCTACATCTTC. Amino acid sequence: CSARGRQGRFNYGYIF.

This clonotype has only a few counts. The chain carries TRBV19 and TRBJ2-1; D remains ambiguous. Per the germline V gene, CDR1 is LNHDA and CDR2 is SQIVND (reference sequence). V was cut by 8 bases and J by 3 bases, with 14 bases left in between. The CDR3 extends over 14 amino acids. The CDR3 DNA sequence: TGTGCCAGTTCGGATGGGTATCTCTACAATGAGCAGTTCTTC. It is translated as CASSDGYLYNEQFF. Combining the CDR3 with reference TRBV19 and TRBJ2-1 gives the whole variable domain DGGITQSPKYLFRKEGQNVTLSCEQNLNHDAMYWYRQDPGQGLRLIYYSQIVNDFQKGDIAEGYSVSREKKESFPLTVTSAQKNPTAFYLCASSDGYLYNEQFFGPGTRLTVL.

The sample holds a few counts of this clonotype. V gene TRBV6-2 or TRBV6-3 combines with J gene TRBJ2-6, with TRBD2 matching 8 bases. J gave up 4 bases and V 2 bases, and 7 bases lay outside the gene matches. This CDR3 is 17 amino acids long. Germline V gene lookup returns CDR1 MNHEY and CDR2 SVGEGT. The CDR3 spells CASSYPGGGSGANVLTF. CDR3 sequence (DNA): TGTGCCAGCAGTTACCCGGGAGGGGGATCAGGGGCCAACGTCCTGACTTTC.